The clone carrying this T cell receptor beta chain has a handful of counts. Time point reported: blood 4 weeks post-SBRT, at nephrectomy. The treatment was: 15 Gy SBRT to primary tumor, nephrectomy 4 weeks later. Nephrectomy followed 15 Gy stereotactic body radiation by 4 weeks. Serial blood draws occurred at baseline and 2 and 4 weeks post-SBRT. The sample comes from a study of radiation and T cells in renal cell carcinoma. TCRdb's copy holds only in-frame clones and misses some; the assay was immunoSEQ multiplex PCR. This table holds under 100,000 clones, about 79% found once. CDR1 and CDR2 from the germline V gene are SGHAT and FQNNGV. Deletions cut 1 base from V and 3 bases from J, with 15 bases between. The CDR3 length is 17 residues.

The rearrangement joins TRBV11-2 to TRBJ2-2, with a possible D match to TRBD2 (6 bases). This TCR came from a man aged 55-75 years with renal cell carcinoma. The sequencing used blood, collected from a patient whose treatment included radiotherapy and nephrectomy. CDR3 sequence reads: CASSLGFWGEDTGELFF. CDR3 sequence (DNA): TGTGCCAGCAGCTTAGGGTTCTGGGGGGAGGACACCGGGGAGCTGTTTTTT. The whole variable domain, remainder taken from reference TRBV11-2 and TRBJ2-2, is EAGVAQSPRYKIIEKRQSVAFWCNPISGHATLYWYQQILGQGPKLLIQFQNNGVVDDSQLPKDRFSAERLKGVDSTLKIQPAKLEDSAVYLCASSLGFWGEDTGELFFGEGSRLTVL.